This TCR beta chain was retrieved from a study of blood T cell repertoires in COVID-19. Study information: Both acute and convalescent COVID-19 samples were obtained from the United States, Italy and Spain. PBMCs, B-cell-depleted T cells, or T cells were the source of the cDNA or gDNA that made up the material.

This clone showed up just a few times. Germline lookup yields CDR1 MNHEY and CDR2 SVGEGT. V lost 3 bases to trimming and J lost 6 bases, with 5 bases between them. This CDR3 contains 11 residues. Per the original data handling: Researchers report that nucleated cell counts were estimated from reference gene primer amplification. Clones were sequenced by immunoSEQ multiplex PCR, and TCRdb holds only the in-frame ones, with some missing. The V and J calls and the clone size are those of that table, but D and trimming were determined from the DNA. The sample has 650,000 to 800,000 clones, 75% to 90% seen once.

This chain joins TRBV6-2 or TRBV6-3 and TRBJ1-1; D ambiguous. The sequenced sample consisted of peripheral blood. The clonotype comes from a woman younger than 35 with acute or convalescent COVID-19. CDR3 residues: CASSYGPEAFF. The DNA for the CDR3 is TGTGCCAGCAGTTATGGGCCTGAAGCTTTCTTT.